A selection of T cell receptor beta chains follows, all from one sample in a study of identical twins. MiXCR was run by TCRdb on the 5' RACE reads, yielding one entry per CDR3 protein. This sample carries about 100,000 distinct CDR3 sequences, about 6% of them seen once, and the ten largest clones take approximately 12%. Sequencing was performed on memory T cells sorted from blood. These receptors came from a woman aged 50 to 60 in good health. CDR3s include the opening cysteine and the closing phenylalanine or tryptophan. The D gene is left open where the match is weak. Size is omitted from some rows. Given values are once, few, many or a class for expanded clones.

cdr3_length j_call d_call clone_size v_call cdr3_aa cdr3_nt
13 TRBJ2-1 TRBD2 many TRBV20-1 CATGTSLNNEQFF TGCGCGACCGGGACTAGTCTTAACAATGAGCAGTTCTTC
17 TRBJ2-1 TRBD1 - TRBV14 CASSRAQGAGTQQKQFF TGTGCCAGCAGCCGAGCACAGGGGGCAGGGACCCAACAAAAGCAGTTCTTC
15 TRBJ1-3 - many TRBV5-1 CASSPGTRAGNTIYF TGCGCCAGCAGCCCCGGGACGCGGGCTGGAAACACCATATATTTT
14 TRBJ2-1 TRBD2 many TRBV10-3 CAISVAGVYNEQFF TGTGCCATCAGTGTAGCGGGTGTTTACAATGAGCAGTTCTTC
12 TRBJ1-1 - - TRBV20-1 CSARDRPTPAFF TGCAGTGCTAGAGATCGCCCAACCCCAGCTTTCTTT
16 TRBJ2-1 TRBD2 many TRBV24-1 CATSDSSGRSYNEQFF TGTGCCACCAGTGATTCTAGCGGGAGGTCCTACAATGAGCAGTTCTTC
13 TRBJ1-1 - many TRBV20-1 CSAEGTSNTEAFF TGCAGTGCCGAGGGGACCTCGAACACTGAAGCTTTCTTT
13 TRBJ2-7 - - TRBV27 CASSRGVENEQYF TGTGCCAGCAGTCGGGGAGTTGAAAACGAGCAGTACTTC
14 TRBJ2-3 TRBD2 many TRBV27 CASSPLAGTDTQYF TGTGCCAGCAGCCCTTTAGCGGGAACAGATACGCAGTATTTT
14 TRBJ2-1 - - TRBV10-2 CASSSLARDNEQFF TGCGCCAGCAGTAGTCTAGCGAGAGACAATGAGCAGTTCTTC
13 TRBJ2-1 - many TRBV12-3/TRBV12-4 CASSFGPFNEQFF TGTGCCAGCAGTTTTGGCCCCTTCAATGAGCAGTTCTTC
13 TRBJ1-4 - many TRBV4-1 CASSQWRNEKLFF TGCGCCAGCAGCCAATGGCGGAATGAAAAACTGTTTTTT
13 TRBJ2-7 - many TRBV15 CATSREEGYEQYF TGTGCCACCAGCAGAGAAGAGGGCTACGAGCAGTACTTC
16 TRBJ1-6 - many TRBV6-1 CASSEVAEVSNSPLHF TGTGCCAGCAGTGAAGTTGCAGAGGTTTCCAATTCACCCCTCCACTTT
11 TRBJ2-1 - - TRBV5-6 CASSFRGEQFF TGTGCCAGCAGTTTCCGAGGGGAGCAGTTCTTC
13 TRBJ1-1 - many TRBV20-1 CSARVRRGTEAFF TGCAGTGCTAGAGTGCGACGGGGGACTGAAGCTTTCTTT
15 TRBJ2-3 TRBD2 - TRBV9 CASSVDGAGADTQYF TGTGCCAGCAGCGTAGATGGAGCGGGAGCAGATACGCAGTATTTT
17 TRBJ2-3 - - TRBV2 CASSGGQRELATDTQYF TGTGCCAGCAGTGGGGGGCAACGGGAGTTGGCAACAGATACGCAGTATTTT
15 TRBJ2-1 TRBD2 many TRBV11-3 CASSRTSGSANEQFF TGTGCCAGCAGCCGGACTAGCGGGAGTGCGAATGAGCAGTTCTTC
14 TRBJ2-1 TRBD2 many TRBV29-1 CSVTSGRASYEQFF TGCAGCGTTACTAGCGGGAGGGCCAGCTATGAGCAGTTCTTC
14 TRBJ2-1 - many TRBV11-2 CASSLVPGYNEQFF TGTGCCAGCAGCTTAGTCCCGGGTTACAATGAGCAGTTCTTC
14 TRBJ2-3 TRBD2 once TRBV19 CASLGREGADTQYF TGTGCCAGTCTTGGCAGGGAGGGCGCAGATACGCAGTATTTT
14 TRBJ2-2 TRBD2 many TRBV27 CASSLNGLAGELFF TGTGCCAGCAGTTTGAACGGACTAGCCGGGGAGCTGTTTTTT
16 TRBJ2-3 TRBD1 - TRBV24-1 CATSATAGQGPDTQYF TGTGCCACCAGTGCTACCGCCGGACAGGGGCCAGATACGCAGTATTTT
16 TRBJ2-1 TRBD2 few TRBV5-6 CASSLGWGGLGNEQFF TGTGCCAGCAGCTTGGGGTGGGGGGGTCTAGGTAATGAGCAGTTCTTC
15 TRBJ2-1 TRBD2 many TRBV7-6 CASSSLAGSYNEQFF TGTGCCAGCAGTTCACTAGCGGGGTCCTACAATGAGCAGTTCTTC
17 TRBJ2-1 - - TRBV4-1 CASSQERGLGWGNEQFF TGCGCCAGCAGCCAAGAGAGGGGCTTGGGGTGGGGCAATGAGCAGTTCTTC
14 TRBJ2-2 - many TRBV13 CASSSRGNTGELFF TGTGCCAGCAGCTCACGGGGCAACACCGGGGAGCTGTTTTTT
13 TRBJ1-4 - many TRBV5-1 CASGPTGTEKLFF TGCGCCAGCGGCCCGACCGGCACTGAAAAACTGTTTTTT
15 TRBJ1-1 - many TRBV3-1 CASSQGLASWGRAFF TGTGCCAGCAGCCAAGGATTAGCGTCGTGGGGTAGGGCTTTCTTT
15 TRBJ1-5 TRBD1 many TRBV15 CATSRYTGANQPQHF TGTGCCACCAGCAGATACACAGGGGCCAATCAGCCCCAGCATTTT
12 TRBJ1-4 - - TRBV14 CASSQAGFELFF TGTGCCAGCAGCCAAGCAGGGTTCGAACTGTTTTTT
14 TRBJ1-6 TRBD1 - TRBV14 CASSSTTGGSPLHF TGTGCCAGCAGCAGTACTACAGGGGGTTCACCCCTCCACTTT
16 TRBJ1-3 TRBD1 few TRBV5-1 CASSLTTGQGEVGLYF TGCGCCAGCAGCTTGACTACGGGACAGGGAGAAGTAGGACTATATTTT
14 TRBJ1-1 TRBD1 many TRBV20-1 CSARKGQGTAEAFF TGCAGTGCTAGAAAAGGACAGGGAACGGCTGAAGCTTTCTTT
17 TRBJ2-1 TRBD2 many TRBV7-9 CASSLAGGRGLHNEQFF TGTGCCAGCAGCTTAGCGGGCGGGAGGGGGTTACACAATGAGCAGTTCTTC
16 TRBJ2-4 TRBD2 many TRBV28 CASSLAGGPSKNIQYF TGTGCCAGCAGTTTAGCGGGGGGACCTTCCAAAAACATTCAGTACTTC
16 TRBJ1-6 TRBD1 many TRBV27 CASSLFWTGGNSPLHF TGTGCCAGCAGTTTATTTTGGACAGGGGGTAATTCACCCCTCCACTTT
13 TRBJ2-5 TRBD2 many TRBV5-1 CASSLSGRETQYF TGCGCCAGCAGCTTAAGCGGGAGAGAGACCCAGTACTTC
15 TRBJ2-1 TRBD2 few TRBV5-4 CASSLNRDYYNEQFF TGTGCCAGCAGCTTGAACCGGGACTACTACAATGAGCAGTTCTTC
14 TRBJ2-5 - - TRBV4-1 CASSQDNLEETQYF TGCGCCAGCAGCCAAGATAACTTGGAGGAGACCCAGTACTTC
13 TRBJ1-1 TRBD1 many TRBV20-1 CSARDLTGSEAFF TGCAGTGCTAGAGATCTGACAGGGTCTGAAGCTTTCTTT
12 TRBJ2-1 - many TRBV7-9 CASSFAGNEQFF TGTGCCAGCAGCTTTGCGGGTAATGAGCAGTTCTTC
12 TRBJ1-5 - many TRBV7-8 CASRSYPEPQHF TGTGCCAGCCGCTCTTATCCGGAGCCCCAGCATTTT
15 TRBJ2-3 - few TRBV5-1 CASSLASLPTDTQYF TGCGCCAGCAGCTTGGCGAGTTTGCCCACAGATACGCAGTATTTT
13 TRBJ2-7 - few TRBV5-1 CASSLGNRYEQYF TGCGCCAGCAGCTTAGGTAACCGGTACGAGCAGTACTTC
14 TRBJ2-6 - many TRBV12-3/TRBV12-4 CASCGVGGANVLTF TGTGCCAGCTGCGGGGTTGGTGGGGCCAACGTCCTGACTTTC
16 TRBJ2-3 TRBD2 few TRBV9 CASKRGRGGGTDTQYF TGTGCCAGCAAGCGGGGTCGAGGCGGTGGCACAGATACGCAGTATTTT
14 TRBJ1-6 TRBD1 few TRBV5-1 CASWTGLNNSPLHF TGCGCCAGCTGGACAGGGCTCAATAATTCACCCCTCCACTTT
15 TRBJ2-1 TRBD1 many TRBV20-1 CSAKNLGTGVARQFF TGCAGTGCTAAAAACCTCGGGACAGGCGTTGCACGGCAGTTCTTC
17 TRBJ2-1 - - TRBV24-1 CATSDLRSPSSYNDQFF TGTGCCACCAGTGATTTGCGGTCCCCGAGCTCCTACAATGACCAGTTCTTC
14 TRBJ2-5 - - TRBV7-6 CASSSRPSEGTQYF TGTGCCAGCAGCTCCAGACCCTCGGAGGGGACCCAGTACTTC
15 TRBJ2-2 TRBD2 - TRBV19 CASSITGGRTGELFF TGTGCCAGTAGCATCACGGGAGGGAGAACCGGGGAGCTGTTTTTT
15 TRBJ1-3 - many TRBV5-1 CASSPEGVTGNTIYF TGCGCCAGCAGCCCGGAGGGGGTGACGGGAAACACCATATATTTT
13 TRBJ2-2 - few TRBV20-1 CSASHPNTGELFF TGCAGTGCTAGCCACCCGAACACCGGGGAGCTGTTTTTT
11 TRBJ1-1 - many TRBV28 CASRLNTEAFF TGTGCCAGCAGACTGAACACTGAAGCTTTCTTT
14 TRBJ2-1 - many TRBV12-3/TRBV12-4 CASRLRSSYNEQFF TGTGCCAGCAGGCTTAGAAGCTCCTACAATGAGCAGTTCTTC
16 TRBJ2-7 - many TRBV20-1 CSARDHVAGTTYEQYF TGCAGTGCTAGAGATCATGTAGCTGGGACCACCTACGAGCAGTACTTC
14 TRBJ2-1 TRBD1 many TRBV7-3 CASSRDRGVDEQFF TGTGCCAGCAGCCGGGACAGGGGGGTCGATGAGCAGTTCTTC